Here is one T cell receptor beta chain with its context. Both 60 Vbeta primers and 13 Jbeta primers went into the PCR. Measured with immunoSEQ multiplex PCR; TCRdb has only the in-frame clones, and not every one. The sample lists 100,000 to 150,000 clones, over 65% occurring once. This record belongs to a study of cytomegalovirus exposure and HLA in healthy donors. The CDR3 runs 14 residues. Germline CDR1 reads LNHDA; CDR2 reads SQIVND (reference sequence). J was trimmed by 0 bases and V by 6 bases; bases with no gene match: 5. Sequenced input: PBMCs. This chain joins TRBV19 and TRBJ2-7; 7 bases fit TRBD2. The sequence came from a man aged 35-49 years in good health and CMV-seronegative. CDR3 loop: CASSLGDYSYEQYF. CDR3 DNA sequence: TGTGCCAGTAGCCTAGGGGACTACTCCTACGAGCAGTACTTC.